These T cell receptor beta chains were read from a single sample in a study of cytomegalovirus exposure and HLA in healthy donors. Assay used: immunoSEQ multiplex PCR; TCRdb lists only in-frame clones, some missing. The sample includes some 89,000 clones. The sequenced sample was PBMCs. The receptors come from a woman aged 30 to 39 in good health and CMV-seronegative. The CDR3 runs from the conserved cysteine through the conserved F or W. A D gene is named only where the DNA matches it firmly.

D,V,J,DNA,CDR3
.,TRBV29-1,TRBJ2-1,TGCAGCGCTCTCCGGGACTACAATGAGCAGTTCTTC,CSALRDYNEQFF
.,TRBV5-1,TRBJ1-4,TGCGCCAGCACCCTCGGCGGGCTTAATGAAAAACTGTTTTTT,CASTLGGLNEKLFF
.,TRBV5-4,TRBJ2-5,TGTGCCAGCAGTAGAAGGCCGGGGGAGACCCAGTACTTC,CASSRRPGETQYF
TRBD1,TRBV19,TRBJ1-1,TGTGCCAGTAGTATAGAGGGGACAGTGGCTTTCTTT,CASSIEGTVAFF
.,TRBV30,TRBJ1-6,TGTGCCTGGAGTCTCGGAGGGTGGAATTCACCCCTCCACTTT,CAWSLGGWNSPLHF
TRBD1,TRBV5-1,TRBJ2-3,TGCGCCAGCAGCTTCGAGACAGGGGGTTTGGTAGATACGCAGTATTTT,CASSFETGGLVDTQYF
TRBD1,TRBV27,TRBJ2-1,TGTGCCAGCAGTTGGGGACAGGGACCGTTGAATGAGCAGTTCTTC,CASSWGQGPLNEQFF
TRBD2,TRBV28,TRBJ2-7,TGTGCCAGCAGCTTAGGGGACTACCGGAACGAGCAGTACTTC,CASSLGDYRNEQYF
TRBD2,TRBV11-2,TRBJ2-7,TGTGCCAGCAGCTTACCTAAGCGGGAGGGATACGAGCAGTACTTC,CASSLPKREGYEQYF
.,TRBV13,TRBJ2-5,TGTGCCAGCAGCCCACGGGGGAACCAAGAGACCCAGTACTTC,CASSPRGNQETQYF
.,TRBV6-1,TRBJ2-7,TGTGCCAGCGTCACGAGGGAGGCCTACGAGCAGTACTTC,CASVTREAYEQYF
.,TRBV27,TRBJ2-1,TGTGCCAGCAGTTTTAAGGGGTCGTCCTACAATGAGCAGTTCTTC,CASSFKGSSYNEQFF
.,TRBV6-1,TRBJ2-7,TGTGCCAGCAGAGACCCCGGGAGTCACGAGCAGTACTTC,CASRDPGSHEQYF
TRBD2,TRBV14,TRBJ2-2,TGTGCCAGCAGCCATATAGCGGGGCCGAACACCGGGGAGCTGTTTTTT,CASSHIAGPNTGELFF
.,TRBV12-5,TRBJ2-1,TGTGCTAGTGGTAAGGGGGTCGATGAGCAGTTCTTC,CASGKGVDEQFF
.,TRBV6-1,TRBJ1-6,TGTGCCAGCAAGACAGTTAATTCACCCCTCCACTTT,CASKTVNSPLHF
TRBD1,TRBV11-3,TRBJ2-5,TGTGCCAGCAGCTTAGAAGGCAGGGGGCGACAAGAGACCCAGTACTTC,CASSLEGRGRQETQYF
TRBD1,TRBV7-8,TRBJ1-6,TGTGCCAGCAGCTTAGCAATACAGGGGCCCCTCCACTTT,CASSLAIQGPLHF
TRBD1,TRBV9,TRBJ2-5,TGTGCCAGCAGCGTAGCGGACAGGGTAGTTGAGACCCAGTACTTC,CASSVADRVVETQYF
.,TRBV10-3,TRBJ2-7,TGTGCCACCAGGTCAGTCGAAAACGAGCAGTACTTC,CATRSVENEQYF
.,TRBV6-5,TRBJ2-7,TGTGCCAGCAGCTGGGGACACTCTTCCTACGAGCAGTACTTC,CASSWGHSSYEQYF
.,TRBV30,TRBJ1-1,TGTGCCTGGAAGGAAGGCGCGGGGAACACTGAAGCTTTCTTT,CAWKEGAGNTEAFF
TRBD1,TRBV19,TRBJ1-1,TGTGCCAGTAGTCTCCGGGACAGAGTGGCTTTCTTT,CASSLRDRVAFF
.,TRBV5-1,TRBJ2-5,TGCGCCAGCAGCCTGGCTCAAGAGACCCAGTACTTC,CASSLAQETQYF
TRBD1,TRBV11-3,TRBJ1-1,TGTGCCAGCAGCCCCGGGACAGGGGAAGACACTGAAGCTTTCTTT,CASSPGTGEDTEAFF
.,TRBV27,TRBJ2-1,TGTGCCACTGAGACTGGGGGCCCTTACAATGAGCAGTTCTTC,CATETGGPYNEQFF
.,TRBV10-1,TRBJ2-2,TGCGCCAGCAGTGATGGGGGCAGGGAGAACACCGGGGAGCTGTTTTTT,CASSDGGRENTGELFF
.,TRBV7-2,TRBJ1-1,TGTGCCAGCAGCTGGCCAATGCAGGGTTTTCCGATGAACACTGAAGCTTTCTTT,CASSWPMQGFPMNTEAFF
TRBD1,TRBV27,TRBJ1-1,TGTGCCAGCAGTCCCGGACAGGGGGATATGAACACTGAAGCTTTCTTT,CASSPGQGDMNTEAFF
.,TRBV18,TRBJ2-7,TGTGCCAGCTCAGCCGGCGCGGCCTACGAGCAGTACTTC,CASSAGAAYEQYF
.,TRBV2,TRBJ1-1,TGTGCCACACGACAGAACACTGAAGCTTTCTTT,CATRQNTEAFF